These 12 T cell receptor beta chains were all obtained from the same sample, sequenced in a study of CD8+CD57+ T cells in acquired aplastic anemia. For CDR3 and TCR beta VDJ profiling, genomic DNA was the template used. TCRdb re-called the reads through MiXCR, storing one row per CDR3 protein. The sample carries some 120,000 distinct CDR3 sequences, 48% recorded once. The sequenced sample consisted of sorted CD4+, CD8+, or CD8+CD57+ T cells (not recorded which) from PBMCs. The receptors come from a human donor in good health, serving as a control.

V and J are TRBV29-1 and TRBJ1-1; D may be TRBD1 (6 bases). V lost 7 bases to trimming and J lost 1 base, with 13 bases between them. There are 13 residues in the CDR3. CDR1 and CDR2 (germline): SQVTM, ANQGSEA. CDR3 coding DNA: TGCAGCGCTTCGACAGGATCGAACACTGAAGCTTTCTTT. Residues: CSASTGSNTEAFF. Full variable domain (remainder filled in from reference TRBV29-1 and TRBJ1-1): SAVISQKPSRDICQRGTSLTIQCQVDSQVTMMFWYRQQPGQSLTLIATANQGSEATYESGFVIDKFPISRPNLTFSTLTVSNMSPEDSSIYLCSASTGSNTEAFFGQGTRLTVV.

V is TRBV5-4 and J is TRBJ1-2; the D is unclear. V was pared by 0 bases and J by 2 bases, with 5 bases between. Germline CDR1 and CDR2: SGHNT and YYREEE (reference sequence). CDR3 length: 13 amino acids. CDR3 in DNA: TGTGCCAGCAGCTTGGACGGGAACTATGGCTACACCTTC. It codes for CASSLDGNYGYTF.

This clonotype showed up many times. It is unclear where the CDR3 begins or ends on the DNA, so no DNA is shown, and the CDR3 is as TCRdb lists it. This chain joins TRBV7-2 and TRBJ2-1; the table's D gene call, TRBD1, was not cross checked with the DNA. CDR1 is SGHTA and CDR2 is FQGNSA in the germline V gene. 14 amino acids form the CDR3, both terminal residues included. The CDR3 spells CASSLVGTGASLIF.

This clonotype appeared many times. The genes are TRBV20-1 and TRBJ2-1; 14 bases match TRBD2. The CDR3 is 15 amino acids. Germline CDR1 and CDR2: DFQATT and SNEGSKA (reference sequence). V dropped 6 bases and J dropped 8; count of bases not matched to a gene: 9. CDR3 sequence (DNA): TGCAGTGCGCTAGTGACTAGCGGGGGGGTCTATGAGCAGTTCTTC. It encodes CSALVTSGGVYEQFF.

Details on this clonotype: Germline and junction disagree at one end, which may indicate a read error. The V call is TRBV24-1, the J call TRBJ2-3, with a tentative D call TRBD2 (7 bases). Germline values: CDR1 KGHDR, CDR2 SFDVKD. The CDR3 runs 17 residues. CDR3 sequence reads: CASSFQGLTSGTDTQYF. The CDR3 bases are TGTGCCAGCAGTTTTCAGGGGCTAACTAGCGGCACAGATACGCAGTATTTT.

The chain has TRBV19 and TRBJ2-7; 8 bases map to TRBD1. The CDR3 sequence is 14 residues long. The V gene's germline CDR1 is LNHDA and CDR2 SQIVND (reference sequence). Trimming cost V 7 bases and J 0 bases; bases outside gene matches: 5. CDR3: CASMRTGSSYEQYF. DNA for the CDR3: TGTGCCAGTATGCGGACAGGGAGCTCCTACGAGCAGTACTTC.

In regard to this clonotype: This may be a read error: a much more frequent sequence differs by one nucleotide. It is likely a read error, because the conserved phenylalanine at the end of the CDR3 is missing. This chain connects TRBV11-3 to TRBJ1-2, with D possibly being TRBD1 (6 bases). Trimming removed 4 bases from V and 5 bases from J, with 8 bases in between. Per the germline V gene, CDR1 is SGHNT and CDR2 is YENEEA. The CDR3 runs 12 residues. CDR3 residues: CASSSGAYGYTL. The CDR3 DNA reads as TGTGCCAGCAGCTCGGGGGCATATGGCTACACCCTC.

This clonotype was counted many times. The CDR3 DNA reads as TGTGCCAGCAGCTTAATCCCCGGGACAGGCGTAGGTCAGCCCCAGCATTTT. Translated: CASSLIPGTGVGQPQHF. The V gene is TRBV11-2, the J gene TRBJ1-5; 8 positions agree with TRBD1. The CDR3 has 17 residues. J lost 6 bases, V lost 2 bases, and 12 bases had no gene match. Germline lookup yields CDR1 SGHAT and CDR2 FQNNGV.

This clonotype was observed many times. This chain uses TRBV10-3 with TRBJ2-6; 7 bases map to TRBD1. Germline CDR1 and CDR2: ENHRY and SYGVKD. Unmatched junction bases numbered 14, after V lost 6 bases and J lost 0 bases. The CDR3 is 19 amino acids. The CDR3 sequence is CAISTDQGGASSGANVLTF. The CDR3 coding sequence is TGTGCCATCAGCACAGATCAAGGGGGCGCAAGCTCTGGGGCCAACGTCCTGACTTTC.

In DNA form, the CDR3 reads TGTGCCACCAGCAGGGATCAGGGTGAAAAACTGTTTTTT. The encoded protein is CATSRDQGEKLFF. The chain joins TRBV15 to TRBJ1-4; the D gene is possibly TRBD1 (5 bases). The germline CDR1 and CDR2 sequences are LNHNV and YYDKDF (reference sequence). The V end was cut by 3 bases, the J end by 7 bases, with 9 bases between. CDR3 size: 13 residues.

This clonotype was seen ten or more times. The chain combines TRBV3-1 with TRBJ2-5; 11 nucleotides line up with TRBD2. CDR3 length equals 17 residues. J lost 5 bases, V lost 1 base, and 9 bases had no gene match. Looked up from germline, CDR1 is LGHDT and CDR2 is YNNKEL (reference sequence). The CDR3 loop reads CASSQATSGAKGETQYF. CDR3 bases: TGTGCCAGCAGCCAAGCGACTAGCGGGGCCAAGGGGGAGACCCAGTACTTC.

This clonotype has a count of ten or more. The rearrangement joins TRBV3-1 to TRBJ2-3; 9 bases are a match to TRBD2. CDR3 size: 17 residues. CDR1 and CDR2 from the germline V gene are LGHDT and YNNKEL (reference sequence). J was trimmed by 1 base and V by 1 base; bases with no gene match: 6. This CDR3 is CASSQVGRGGGTDTQYF. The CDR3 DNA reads TGTGCCAGCAGCCAAGTAGGGCGGGGGGGAGGCACAGATACGCAGTATTTT.